This T cell receptor (beta chain) was documented in a study of blood T cell repertoires in COVID-19. Points on this clone: An end of the junction does not agree with germline; a read error may underlie this.

This CDR3 is 16 amino acids long. Per germline, CDR1 SSHAT and CDR2 FNYEAQ (reference sequence). TCRdb's table, derived via immunoSEQ multiplex PCR, lists solely in-frame clones and lacks some. Of 150,000 or so clones in the sample, roughly 80% were seen once. Sequenced: peripheral blood. The rearrangement uses TRBV7-7 and TRBJ2-5, with 8 bases aligning to TRBD1. This TCR came from a woman between 45 and 60 years old with active or convalescent COVID-19. This CDR3 reads CASSLLGQGAQETQYF. The CDR3 DNA sequence: TGTGCTAGCAGCTTACTCGGGCAGGGGGCCCAAGAGACCCAGTACTTC.